These 7 T cell receptor beta chains were sequenced from one sample in a study of beta chain features in type 1 diabetes. Every bit of the isolated RNA underwent reverse transcription, so sequencing read expressed TCRB transcripts. Sequencing used immunoSEQ multiplex PCR; TCRdb keeps in-frame clones, though not all of them. The sample yields roughly 150,000 clones, 6.5% to 10% seen once. No cognate antigen is known for these TCRs. Findings and caveats of the study: TCRB CDR3s from Type 1 diabetes patients were moderately but significantly shorter in all four CD4+ subsets.

Sample: central memory CD4+ T cells from blood. The origin of the receptors is a woman between 18 and 30 years old with type 1 diabetes.

This clone showed up just a few times. The J gene is TRBJ1-6, the V gene TRBV29-1; D might be TRBD1 (5 bases). With 5 bases removed from V and 0 bases from J, the gap between germline ends came to 11 bases. CDR3 length: 15 residues. The germline gives CDR1 SQVTM, CDR2 ANQGSEA. CDR3 loop: CSVSEQDSYNSPLHF. The CDR3, as DNA: TGCAGCGTTTCGGAACAGGACTCCTATAATTCACCCCTCCACTTT.

This clone was recorded a few times. The J gene is TRBJ2-3, the V gene TRBV29-1; 11 bases match TRBD1. In germline, CDR1 is SQVTM, CDR2 ANQGSEA. J lost 4 bases, V lost 7 bases, and 10 bases had no gene match. The CDR3 runs 15 residues. CDR3 amino acids: CSALAGTGGSDTQYF. CDR3 sequence (DNA): TGCAGCGCCCTCGCCGGGACAGGGGGATCAGATACGCAGTATTTT.

This rearrangement joins TRBV14 to TRBJ2-7; 7 bases fit TRBD2. Unmatched junction bases numbered 4, after V lost 1 base and J lost 4 bases. Per the germline V gene, CDR1 is SGHDN and CDR2 is FVKESK. The CDR3 spans 14 residues. The CDR3 DNA reads TGTGCCAGCAGCCAAGCGGGGGGTTCATACGAGCAGTACTTC. Encoded protein: CASSQAGGSYEQYF.

This sequence joins TRBV15 and TRBJ2-3; no firm D call. The V end was cut by 1 base, the J end by 2 bases, with 13 bases between. This CDR3 is 16 amino acids long. Germline CDR1 is LNHNV and CDR2 is YYDKDF (reference sequence). Here the CDR3 DNA reads TGTGCCACCAGCAGAGGCGTCCAACCAAACACAGATACGCAGTATTTT. Translating it yields CATSRGVQPNTDTQYF.

The V and J genes are TRBV9 and TRBJ2-2; 13 nucleotides match TRBD2. CDR1 is SGDLS and CDR2 is YYNGEE in the germline V gene. There are 17 residues in the CDR3. Germline trimming cut 4 bases from V and 3 bases from J; bases unmatched to any gene: 6. The CDR3: CASSLRTSGSDTGELFF. The CDR3, as DNA: TGTGCCAGCAGCCTACGGACTAGCGGGAGCGACACCGGGGAGCTGTTTTTT.

The chain combines TRBV7-8 with TRBJ2-7; 9 bases are a match to TRBD1. The ends lost 1 base at V and 7 bases at J; junction bases unmatched: 8. The CDR3 extends over 15 amino acids. Germline V gene data show CDR1 as SGHVS and CDR2 as FQNEAQ. This CDR3 reads CASSLDGTGLREQYF. The CDR3 DNA reads as TGTGCCAGCAGCTTAGACGGGACAGGGCTTAGGGAGCAGTACTTC. Full variable domain (remainder filled in from reference TRBV7-8 and TRBJ2-7): GAGVSQSPRYKVAKRGQDVALRCDPISGHVSLFWYQQALGQGPEFLTYFQNEAQLDKSGLPSDRFFAERPEGSVSTLKIQRTQQEDSAVYLCASSLDGTGLREQYFGPGTRLTVT.

A few counts support this clone. The rearrangement joins TRBV29-1 to TRBJ1-1, with D uncertain. The V end lost 8 bases, the J end lost 0 bases, and 13 bases lay between the germline ends. This CDR3 comprises 13 residues. Germline V CDR1 and CDR2: SQVTM, ANQGSEA. CDR3 nucleotide sequence: TGCAGCACCGCTGAAGCCATGAACACTGAAGCTTTCTTT. As protein: CSTAEAMNTEAFF. The complete variable domain, with remaining parts taken from reference TRBV29-1 and TRBJ1-1, reads SAVISQKPSRDICQRGTSLTIQCQVDSQVTMMFWYRQQPGQSLTLIATANQGSEATYESGFVIDKFPISRPNLTFSTLTVSNMSPEDSSIYLCSTAEAMNTEAFFGQGTRLTVV.